This T cell receptor beta chain was observed in a study of early T cells in non-severe SARS-CoV-2 infection. Each CDR3 protein gets one entry after TCRdb re-called the 5' RACE reads with MiXCR. The table shows about 69,000 distinct CDR3 sequences, with about 9% occurring only once. The sample holds many counts of this clonotype. CDR1 and CDR2 from the germline V gene are SGHAT and FQNNGV. The CDR3 extends over 11 amino acids. V was clipped by 5 bases and J by 2 bases, with 4 bases between them. Sequences were obtained from whole blood. The V gene is TRBV11-2, the J gene TRBJ2-7; D unresolved. This clonotype originated in an adult who was a healthcare worker with PCR-confirmed SARS-CoV-2 infection or an uninfected control (not recorded which). Written as DNA, the CDR3 is TGTGCCAGCAGCGCAACCTACGAGCAGTACTTC. This translates into CASSATYEQYF.